Listed here are 27 T cell receptor beta chains from one sample, sequenced in a study of blood T cell repertoires in COVID-19. Sequenced by immunoSEQ multiplex PCR; TCRdb stores in-frame clones only, minus some. The sample carries about 370,000 clones, about 90% recorded once. The specimen was peripheral blood. The receptors here all came from a woman aged 25 to 39 with COVID-19, enrolled during active disease.

V and J are TRBV5-1 and TRBJ2-1; 8 nucleotides line up with TRBD1. CDR3 length: 15 residues. Trimming took 0 bases from V and 7 from J; bases not matched to a gene: 6. Germline lookup yields CDR1 SGHRS and CDR2 YFSETQ. The CDR3 coding sequence is TGCGCCAGCAGCTTGGAAGCAGGGGGCTGGAATGAGCAGTTCTTC. It specifies CASSLEAGGWNEQFF.

V gene TRBV7-9 combines with J gene TRBJ2-1; no definite D call. Germline V gene data show CDR1 as SEHNR and CDR2 as FQNEAQ (reference sequence). The CDR3 totals 13 residues. Trimming took off 0 bases at V and 4 bases at J, with 4 bases between the two ends. The CDR3: CASSLAQYNEQFF. DNA of the CDR3: TGTGCCAGCAGCTTAGCGCAGTACAATGAGCAGTTCTTC.

The CDR3 spells CAISVGDRGSGNTIYF. Written as DNA, the CDR3 is TGTGCCATCAGTGTGGGGGACAGGGGAAGTGGAAACACCATATATTTT. The rearrangement joins TRBV10-3 to TRBJ1-3; 10 positions match TRBD1. CDR3 length: 16 amino acids. Trimming took 4 bases from V and 3 from J; bases not matched to a gene: 6. The germline CDR1 and CDR2 sequences are ENHRY and SYGVKD.

V usage is TRBV4-3 and J usage is TRBJ2-3; TRBD2 matches 9 bases. This CDR3 contains 15 residues. CDR1 is LGHNA and CDR2 is YSLEER in the germline V gene. After removal of 2 bases from V and 1 base from J, the junction contained 1 base not matched to a gene. CDR3 bases: TGCGCCAGCAGCCAAAGACTAGCGGGCACAGATACGCAGTATTTT. It specifies CASSQRLAGTDTQYF.

This clone was observed a single time. The chain has TRBV7-2 and TRBJ2-2; possible D gene TRBD2, 6 bases. Germline V gives CDR1 SGHTA, CDR2 FQGNSA. The CDR3 has 15 residues. V was trimmed by 4 bases and J by 4 bases, leaving 13 bases between them. Here the CDR3 reads CASSSEPGGTGELFF. CDR3 DNA sequence: TGTGCCAGCAGCTCCGAGCCCGGGGGCACCGGGGAGCTGTTTTTT.

V gene TRBV2 combines with J gene TRBJ1-2; D possibly corresponds to TRBD1 (6 bases). CDR1 and CDR2 (germline): SNHLY, FYNNEI. This CDR3 has 16 amino acids. V lost 6 bases and J lost 0, with 17 bases in between. CDR3 coding DNA: TGTGCCAGCAGGACCACAGGGAATACCGCTAACTATGGCTACACCTTC. Translated, it gives CASRTTGNTANYGYTF.

The V and J genes are TRBV7-2 and TRBJ1-1; the D is unclear. The CDR3 contains 14 residues. The germline gives CDR1 SGHTA, CDR2 FQGNSA. V lost 2 bases and J 2 bases, leaving 9 bases between the germline ends. The CDR3 loop reads CASSLQAGNTEAFF. Here the CDR3 DNA reads TGTGCCAGCAGCTTACAAGCGGGAAACACTGAAGCTTTCTTT.

V gene TRBV6-6 combines with J gene TRBJ1-2; D is undetermined. V gave up 4 bases and J gave up 5 bases, with 8 bases separating them. This CDR3 comprises 12 residues. The V gene's germline CDR1 is MNHNY and CDR2 SVGAGI (reference sequence). As DNA, the CDR3 is TGTGCCAGCAGTTCCGTCCTGTATGGCTACACCTTC. Translation: CASSSVLYGYTF.

The CDR3 DNA reads TGTGCCACCAGCGGAAGAGGTAGGCTAGCGCCCTACTCTGGGGCCAACGTCCTGACTTTC. Translation gives CATSGRGRLAPYSGANVLTF. The chain joins TRBV15 to TRBJ2-6, with a tentative D call TRBD2 (6 bases). Trimming left V 5 bases short and J 0 bases short, with 23 bases between. Looked up from germline, CDR1 is LNHNV and CDR2 is YYDKDF (reference sequence). The CDR3 extends over 20 amino acids.

The V and J genes are TRBV19 and TRBJ2-1; a possible D gene is TRBD2 (6 bases). The CDR3 has 14 amino acids. Germline CDR1 reads LNHDA; CDR2 reads SQIVND (reference sequence). Trimming stripped 3 bases from V and 7 bases from J, with 13 bases between. CDR3 sequence reads: CASSMSAGFNEQFF. In DNA, the CDR3 is TGTGCCAGTAGTATGTCTGCGGGATTTAATGAGCAGTTCTTC.

The chain uses TRBV23-1 and TRBJ2-1; weak D call: TRBD1 (6 bases). TRBV23-1 is labeled an ORF, and its function is uncertain. The V end lost 2 bases, the J end lost 11 bases, and 28 bases lay between the germline ends. The CDR3 is 18 amino acids. CDR3 bases: TGCGCCAGCAGTCAAAATTTTAGACTTCCCGTGACAACAGGGCAGCAGTTCTTC. Translating it yields CASSQNFRLPVTTGQQFF.

The V call is TRBV4-3, the J call TRBJ1-2; 9 nucleotides line up with TRBD1. Germline lookup yields CDR1 LGHNA and CDR2 YSLEER. V lost 2 bases, J lost 4 bases, and 11 bases stayed unmatched. The CDR3 contains 17 residues. CDR3: CASSQYLRDRAVYGYTF. The CDR3 region has the DNA TGCGCCAGCAGCCAATATTTAAGGGACAGGGCCGTCTATGGCTACACCTTC.

The chain employs TRBV2 and TRBJ2-1; D perhaps matches TRBD2 (6 bases). The V gene lost 5 bases and the J gene lost 5 bases, with 13 bases spanning the gap. There are 14 residues in the CDR3. CDR1 is SNHLY, CDR2 FYNNEI, per germline. CDR3 in amino acids: CASSLLLADNEQFF. In DNA form, the CDR3 reads TGTGCCAGCAGTCTTTTATTAGCGGACAATGAGCAGTTCTTC.

J is TRBJ2-1 and V is TRBV9; 9 bases align to TRBD2. The germline CDR1 and CDR2 sequences are SGDLS and YYNGEE. This CDR3 has 16 amino acids. Trimming took 2 bases from V and 5 from J; bases not matched to a gene: 8. CDR3 sequence: CASSVRGGGADNEQFF. In DNA, the CDR3 is TGTGCCAGCAGCGTTAGGGGCGGGGGGGCCGACAATGAGCAGTTCTTC.

The V gene is TRBV19, the J gene TRBJ1-2, with TRBD1 matching over 8 bases. Looked up from germline, CDR1 is LNHDA and CDR2 is SQIVND (reference sequence). CDR3 length: 13 residues. J gave up 4 bases and V 7 bases, and 5 bases lay outside the gene matches. CDR3 sequence: CASTGGHSYGYTF. The CDR3 nucleotides read TGTGCCAGTACAGGGGGCCATAGCTATGGCTACACCTTC.

This clone showed up just a few times. The DNA for the CDR3 is TGTGCCAGCAGCCCTGACAGCTACGAGCAGTACGTC. Amino acids: CASSPDSYEQYV. The chain combines TRBV11-2 with TRBJ2-7, with a possible D match to TRBD1 (5 bases). This CDR3 is built from 12 residues. Trimming cost V 5 bases and J 3 bases, with 8 bases left between them. Germline lookup yields CDR1 SGHAT and CDR2 FQNNGV.

The rearrangement joins TRBV25-1 to TRBJ2-7; D not certain. Trimming shortened V by 0 bases and J by 0 bases, and 9 bases separated the two germline ends. CDR3 length: 15 amino acids. In germline, CDR1 is MGHDK, CDR2 SYGVNS. The CDR3, as DNA: TGTGCCAGCAGTGAATATCAGGTGAGCTCCTACGAGCAGTACTTC. The encoded protein is CASSEYQVSSYEQYF.

The chain employs TRBV27 and TRBJ1-2; D not resolved. The V gene lost 5 bases and the J gene lost 1 base, with 11 bases spanning the gap. Germline values: CDR1 MNHEY, CDR2 SMNVEV (reference sequence). The CDR3 sequence is 14 residues long. CDR3 in DNA: TGTGCCAGCAGTCAGAAACATGGTAACTATGGCTACACCTTC. This encodes CASSQKHGNYGYTF.

The V and J genes are TRBV11-2 and TRBJ2-2; the match to TRBD2 covers 12 bases. The ends lost 3 bases at V and 5 bases at J; junction bases unmatched: 13. The CDR3 is made up of 19 amino acids. Germline V lookup: CDR1 SGHAT, CDR2 FQNNGV. The CDR3 region has the DNA TGTGCCAGCAGCTTCCGACCGAGCACTAGCGGGGGGATTACCGGGGAGCTGTTTTTT. It is translated as CASSFRPSTSGGITGELFF. The whole variable domain, remainder taken from reference TRBV11-2 and TRBJ2-2, is EAGVAQSPRYKIIEKRQSVAFWCNPISGHATLYWYQQILGQGPKLLIQFQNNGVVDDSQLPKDRFSAERLKGVDSTLKIQPAKLEDSAVYLCASSFRPSTSGGITGELFFGEGSRLTVL.

The chain links TRBV28 to TRBJ1-1; D perhaps matches TRBD1 (5 bases). The CDR3 totals 13 residues. The germline CDR1 and CDR2 sequences are MDHEN and SYDVKM. The V end was cut by 7 bases, the J end by 5 bases, with 14 bases between. This CDR3 is CASTSWGGTEAFF. In DNA, the CDR3 is TGTGCCAGCACCTCCTGGGGGGGTACTGAAGCTTTCTTT.

This clone was counted a few times. This chain joins TRBV7-8 and TRBJ1-1; 8 bases map to TRBD1. Germline trimming cut 3 bases from V and 3 bases from J; bases unmatched to any gene: 6. Germline CDR1 reads SGHVS; CDR2 reads FQNEAQ. The CDR3 is made up of 15 amino acids. This chain's CDR3 is CASSFARTGYTEAFF. The CDR3 bases are TGTGCCAGCAGCTTCGCGCGGACAGGGTACACTGAAGCTTTCTTT. Full variable domain (remainder filled in from reference TRBV7-8 and TRBJ1-1): GAGVSQSPRYKVAKRGQDVALRCDPISGHVSLFWYQQALGQGPEFLTYFQNEAQLDKSGLPSDRFFAERPEGSVSTLKIQRTQQEDSAVYLCASSFARTGYTEAFFGQGTRLTVV.

This chain connects TRBV4-3 to TRBJ1-2, with D hard to call. V was cut by 0 bases and J by 8 bases, with 13 bases left in between. This CDR3 comprises 14 residues. Per germline, CDR1 LGHNA and CDR2 YSLEER. The CDR3 region has the DNA TGCGCCAGCAGCCAAGAATTACGGGGTGGGGGCTACACCTTC. It translates to CASSQELRGGGYTF.

This chain joins TRBV7-2 and TRBJ1-6; TRBD1 might be the D (6 bases). Germline CDR1 and CDR2: SGHTA and FQGNSA. V dropped 5 bases and J dropped 2 bases, with 16 bases sitting between them. The CDR3 extends over 17 amino acids. The CDR3: CASSPEDSIAYNSPLHF. The CDR3 DNA is TGTGCCAGCAGCCCCGAGGACAGCATTGCCTATAATTCACCCCTCCACTTT.

The V call is TRBV9, the J call TRBJ2-7; TRBD1 might be the D (6 bases). The germline gives CDR1 SGDLS, CDR2 YYNGEE. The CDR3 runs to 15 residues. The V and J ends lost 4 bases and 0 bases respectively, with 14 bases between them. The CDR3: CASSPRQASSYEQYF. The DNA of the CDR3 is TGTGCCAGCAGCCCTCGACAGGCCAGCTCCTACGAGCAGTACTTC.

This rearrangement joins TRBV24-1 to TRBJ2-3; D possibly corresponds to TRBD2 (6 bases). The CDR3 is made up of 19 amino acids. With 3 bases removed from V and 2 bases from J, the gap between germline ends came to 23 bases. Germline V gives CDR1 KGHDR, CDR2 SFDVKD. This CDR3 reads CATSDAIRTSWTNTDTQYF. As DNA, the CDR3 is TGTGCCACCAGTGATGCGATTAGGACTTCATGGACTAACACAGATACGCAGTATTTT.

J is TRBJ1-3 and V is TRBV19; TRBD1 agrees at 10 bases. The CDR3 has 16 residues. Germline trimming cut 4 bases from V and 3 bases from J; bases unmatched to any gene: 6. Per the germline V gene, CDR1 is LNHDA and CDR2 is SQIVND (reference sequence). This CDR3 reads CASSKRQGAFGNTIYF. CDR3 DNA sequence: TGTGCCAGTAGTAAACGACAGGGGGCCTTTGGAAACACCATATATTTT.

The chain has TRBV18 and TRBJ2-3, with TRBD2 matching 14 bases. CDR3 length: 17 amino acids. Per the germline V gene, CDR1 is KGHSH and CDR2 is LQKENI. V was clipped by 3 bases and J by 3 bases; unmatched bases: 5. In nucleotides, the CDR3 is TGTGCCAGCTCACCTGAGACTAGCGGGGGGGCGACAGATACGCAGTATTTT. It specifies CASSPETSGGATDTQYF.